Following are 7 T cell receptor beta chains from one sample sequenced in a study of blood T cells in healthy people across ages. For the second PCR, which ran for about 7 to 11 cycles, a sample-barcoded 5' primer and a J-beta primer mix were used. Using its own MiXCR run on the 5' RACE reads, TCRdb lists one record per CDR3 protein. The table records roughly 500,000 distinct CDR3 sequences, more than 20% of them present only once. Another study also made use of these data, one on T cells of mothers and their children.

Sequenced input: blood. The source of these receptors is a boy aged 5 to 17 in good health.

There are a few counts of this clonotype. The chain couples TRBV20-1 to TRBJ2-1; perhaps TRBD2 as D (5 bases). The CDR3 totals 12 residues. V lost 6 bases to trimming and J lost 1 base, with 7 bases between them. CDR1 is DFQATT and CDR2 is SNEGSKA in the germline V gene (reference sequence). The CDR3 region is CSAPGSYNEQFF. The CDR3, as DNA: TGCAGTGCCCCGGGATCCTACAATGAGCAGTTCTTC.

This clonotype was counted only a few times. The chain has TRBV3-1 and TRBJ2-1, with 7 bases identical to TRBD2. Per the germline V gene, CDR1 is LGHDT and CDR2 is YNNKEL (reference sequence). After removal of 4 bases from V and 5 bases from J, the junction contained 8 bases not matched to a gene. The length of the CDR3 is 15 residues. CDR3 sequence (DNA): TGTGCCAGCAGCCGACTTGGCGGGAGCAACAATGAGCAGTTCTTC. Translation gives CASSRLGGSNNEQFF.

This clonotype was counted a few times. The rearrangement joins TRBV5-1 to TRBJ2-2, with 9 bases lining up with TRBD1. Germline CDR1 and CDR2: SGHRS and YFSETQ. The CDR3 length is 15 residues. V lost 4 bases, J lost 4 bases, and 5 bases stayed unmatched. The CDR3 spells CASSPGTGPTGELFF. CDR3 nucleotides: TGCGCCAGCAGCCCAGGGACAGGGCCCACCGGGGAGCTGTTTTTT.

This clonotype showed up many times. CDR3 coding DNA: TGCAGTGCTAGGGGCAGGGGACAGGGCAACGAGCAGTACTTC. This translates into CSARGRGQGNEQYF. This rearrangement joins TRBV20-1 to TRBJ2-7; 9 nucleotides align to TRBD1. This CDR3 comprises 14 residues. J lost 5 bases, V lost 3 bases, and 8 bases had no gene match. Germline CDR1 DFQATT, CDR2 SNEGSKA (reference sequence).

The rearrangement links TRBV3-1 to TRBJ2-2, with D maybe TRBD1 (6 bases). Germline V gene data show CDR1 as LGHDT and CDR2 as YNNKEL (reference sequence). V was pared by 4 bases and J by 9 bases, with 21 bases between. This CDR3 is 16 amino acids long. The CDR3 DNA reads TGTGCCAGCAGCCCCATCCTCAGGGGTTGGGGCCGGGAGCTGTTTTTT. Its translation is CASSPILRGWGRELFF. The full variable domain, completed using reference TRBV3-1 and TRBJ2-2, is DTAVSQTPKYLVTQMGNDKSIKCEQNLGHDTMYWYKQDSKKFLKIMFSYNNKELIINETVPNRFSPKSPDKAHLNLHINSLELGDSAVYFCASSPILRGWGRELFFGEGSRLTVL.

This clonotype was seen once. The DNA is omitted, as the CDR3 cannot be located on it reliably, and the CDR3 follows TCRdb's listing. The chain is built from TRBV5-5 and TRBJ1-1; the table's D call, TRBD1, was not checked against the DNA. The CDR3 is 14 amino acids long, termini counted. CDR1 is SGHKS and CDR2 is YYEKEE in the germline V gene (reference sequence). Here the CDR3 reads CASSFGTGNTEAYF.

The chain uses TRBV6-6 and TRBJ2-5; TRBD1 matches 10 bases. Germline values: CDR1 MNHNY, CDR2 SVGAGI (reference sequence). V trimming: 4 bases; J trimming: 3 bases; junction bases outside the gene matches: 8. CDR3 length: 16 residues. CDR3 in amino acids: CASSLRGTGEKETQYF. For the CDR3, the DNA is TGTGCCAGCAGTTTACGGGGGACAGGGGAAAAAGAGACCCAGTACTTC.